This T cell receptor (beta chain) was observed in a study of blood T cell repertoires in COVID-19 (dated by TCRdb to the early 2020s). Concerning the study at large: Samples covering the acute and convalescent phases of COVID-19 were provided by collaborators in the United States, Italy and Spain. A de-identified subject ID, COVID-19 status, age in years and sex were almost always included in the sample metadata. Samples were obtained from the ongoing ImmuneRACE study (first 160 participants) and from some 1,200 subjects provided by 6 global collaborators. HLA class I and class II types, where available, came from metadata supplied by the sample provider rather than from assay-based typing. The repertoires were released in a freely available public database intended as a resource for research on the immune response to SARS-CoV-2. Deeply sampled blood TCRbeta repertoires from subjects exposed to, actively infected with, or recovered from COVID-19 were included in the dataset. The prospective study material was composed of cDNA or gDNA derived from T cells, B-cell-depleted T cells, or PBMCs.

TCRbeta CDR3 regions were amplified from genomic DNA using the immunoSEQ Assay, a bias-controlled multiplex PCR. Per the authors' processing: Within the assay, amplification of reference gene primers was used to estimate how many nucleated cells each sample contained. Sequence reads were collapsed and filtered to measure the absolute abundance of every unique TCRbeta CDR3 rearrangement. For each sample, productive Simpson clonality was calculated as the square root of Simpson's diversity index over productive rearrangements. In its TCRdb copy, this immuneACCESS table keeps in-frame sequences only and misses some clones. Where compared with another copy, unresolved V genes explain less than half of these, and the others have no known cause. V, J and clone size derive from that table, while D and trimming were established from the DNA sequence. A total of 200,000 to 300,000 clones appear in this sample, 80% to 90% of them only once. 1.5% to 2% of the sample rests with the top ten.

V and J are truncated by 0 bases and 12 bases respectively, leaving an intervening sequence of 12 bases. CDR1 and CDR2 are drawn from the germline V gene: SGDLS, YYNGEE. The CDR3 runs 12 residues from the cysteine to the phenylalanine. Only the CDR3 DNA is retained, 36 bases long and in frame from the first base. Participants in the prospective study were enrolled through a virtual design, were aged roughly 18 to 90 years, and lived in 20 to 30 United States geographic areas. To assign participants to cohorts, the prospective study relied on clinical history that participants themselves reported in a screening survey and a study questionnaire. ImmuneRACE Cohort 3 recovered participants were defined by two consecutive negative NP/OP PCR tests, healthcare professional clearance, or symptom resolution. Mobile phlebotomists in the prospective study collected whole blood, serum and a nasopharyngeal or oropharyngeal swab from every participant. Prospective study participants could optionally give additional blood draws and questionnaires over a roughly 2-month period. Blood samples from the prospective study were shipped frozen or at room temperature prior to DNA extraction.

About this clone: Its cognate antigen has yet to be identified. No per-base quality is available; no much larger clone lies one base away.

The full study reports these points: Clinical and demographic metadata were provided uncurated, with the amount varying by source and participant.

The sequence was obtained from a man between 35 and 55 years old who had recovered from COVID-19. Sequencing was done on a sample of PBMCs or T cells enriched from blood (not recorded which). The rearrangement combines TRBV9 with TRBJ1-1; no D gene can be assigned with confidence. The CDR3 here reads CASSVGGGRPFF. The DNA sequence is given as TGTGCCAGCAGCGTAGGAGGAGGGAGGCCTTTCTTT. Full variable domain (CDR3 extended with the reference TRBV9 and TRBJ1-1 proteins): DSGVTQTPKHLITATGQRVTLRCSPRSGDLSVYWYQQSLDQGLQFLIQYYNGEERAKGNILERFSAQQFPDLHSELNLSSLELGDSALYFCASSVGGGRPFFGQGTRLTVV.